The clone carrying this T cell receptor (beta chain) was seen ten or more times. This record comes from a study of T-cell reconstitution after alpha-beta-depleted transplantation in children. J gave up 0 bases and V 4 bases, and 0 bases lay outside the gene matches. The CDR3 sequence is 16 residues long. Unique molecular identifiers featured in how the TCRbeta library was prepared. Via MiXCR, TCRdb re-called the PCR reads, giving one row per CDR3 protein. Of some 240,000 distinct CDR3 sequences in the sample, roughly a tenth were seen once. The sample here was PBMCs from the stem cell graft donor, taken from the stem cell graft. The chain employs TRBV12-3 or TRBV12-4 and TRBJ2-6; the match to TRBD1 covers 10 bases. The TCR comes from a human donor who donated a stem cell graft to a child with SCID. This CDR3 is CASSWTGGSGANVLTF. The CDR3 DNA sequence: TGTGCCAGCAGTTGGACAGGGGGCTCTGGGGCCAACGTCCTGACTTTC.